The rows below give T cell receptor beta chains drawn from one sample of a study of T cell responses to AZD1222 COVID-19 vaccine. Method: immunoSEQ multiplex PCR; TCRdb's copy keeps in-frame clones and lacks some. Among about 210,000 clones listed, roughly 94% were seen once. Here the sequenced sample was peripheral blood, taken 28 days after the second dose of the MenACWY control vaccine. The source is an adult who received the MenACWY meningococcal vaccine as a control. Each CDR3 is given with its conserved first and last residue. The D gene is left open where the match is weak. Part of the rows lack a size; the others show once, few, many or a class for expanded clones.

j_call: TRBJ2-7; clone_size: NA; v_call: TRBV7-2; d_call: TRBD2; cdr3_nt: TGTGCCAGCAGCTTCCGCCTGGGAGCGGGAGGGCCCGAGCAGTACTTC; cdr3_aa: CASSFRLGAGGPEQYF
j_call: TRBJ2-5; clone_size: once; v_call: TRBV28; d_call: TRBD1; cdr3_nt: TGTGCCAGCAGTATACAGGGGGCGCGGGAGACCCAGTACTTC; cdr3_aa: CASSIQGARETQYF
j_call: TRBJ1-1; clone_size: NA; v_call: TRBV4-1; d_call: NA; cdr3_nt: TGCGCCAGCAGCCAAGATCAGTTCTTAAACACTGAAGCTTTCTTT; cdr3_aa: CASSQDQFLNTEAFF
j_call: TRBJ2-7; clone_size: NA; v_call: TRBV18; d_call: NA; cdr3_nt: TGTGCCAGCTCACCTTTCGACAGCTCCTACGAGCAGTACTTC; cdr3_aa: CASSPFDSSYEQYF
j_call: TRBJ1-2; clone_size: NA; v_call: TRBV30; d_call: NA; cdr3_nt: TGTGCCTGCCGACGGACTAACTATGGCTACACCTTC; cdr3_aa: CACRRTNYGYTF
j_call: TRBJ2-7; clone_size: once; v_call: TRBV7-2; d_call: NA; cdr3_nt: TGTGCCAGCAGGACAGTAGGGAGCTACGAGCAGTACTTC; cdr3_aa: CASRTVGSYEQYF
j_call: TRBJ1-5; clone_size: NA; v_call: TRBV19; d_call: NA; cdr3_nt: TGTGCCAGTAGTATCGTATCGGACAGAGATCAGCCCCAGCATTTT; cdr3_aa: CASSIVSDRDQPQHF
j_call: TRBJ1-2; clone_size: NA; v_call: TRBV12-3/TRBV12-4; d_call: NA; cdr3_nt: TGTGCCAGCAGTTTAGGGCAGATTGGCTACACCTTC; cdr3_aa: CASSLGQIGYTF
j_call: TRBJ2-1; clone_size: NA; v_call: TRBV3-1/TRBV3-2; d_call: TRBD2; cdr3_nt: TGTGCCAGCAGCCTCAGACTTTGGGCGGGAGGATCCTACAATGAGCAGTTCTTC; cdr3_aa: CASSLRLWAGGSYNEQFF
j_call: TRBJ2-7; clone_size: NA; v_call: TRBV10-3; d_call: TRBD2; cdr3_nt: TGTGCCATCAGGGAGCGGGAGGCCAGCTACGAGCAGTACTTC; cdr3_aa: CAIREREASYEQYF
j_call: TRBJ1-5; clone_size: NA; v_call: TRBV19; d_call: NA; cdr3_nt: TGTGCCAGTAGTACTCCACTTAGACTCCGGGATTTAAATCAGCCCCAGCATTTT; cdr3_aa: CASSTPLRLRDLNQPQHF
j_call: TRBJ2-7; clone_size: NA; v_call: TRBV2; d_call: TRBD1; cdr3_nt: TGTGCCAGCAGGGAGCAGGGGGCGCCCTATTACGAGCAGTACTTC; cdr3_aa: CASREQGAPYYEQYF
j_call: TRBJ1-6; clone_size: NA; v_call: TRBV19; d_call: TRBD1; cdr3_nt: TGTGCCAGTAGTACCGACAGGGCCTCCTATAATTCACCCCTCCACTTT; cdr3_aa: CASSTDRASYNSPLHF
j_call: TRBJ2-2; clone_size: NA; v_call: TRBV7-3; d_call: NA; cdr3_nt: TGTGCCAGCAGCTTAACGGGGGGCGTAGGCACCGGGGAGCTGTTTTTT; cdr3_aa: CASSLTGGVGTGELFF
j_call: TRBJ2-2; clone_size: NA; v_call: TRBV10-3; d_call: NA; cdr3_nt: TGTGCCATCAGTCCAGGGGGGGACACCGGGGAGCTGTTTTTT; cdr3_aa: CAISPGGDTGELFF
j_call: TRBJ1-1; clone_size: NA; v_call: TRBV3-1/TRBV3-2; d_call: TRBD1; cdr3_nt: TGTGCCAGCAGCCTCAGACAGGGAGGAACTGAAGCTTTCTTT; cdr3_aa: CASSLRQGGTEAFF
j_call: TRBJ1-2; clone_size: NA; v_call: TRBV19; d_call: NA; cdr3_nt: TGTGCCAGTAGTGGTTACGGTTATGGCTACACCTTC; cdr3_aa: CASSGYGYGYTF
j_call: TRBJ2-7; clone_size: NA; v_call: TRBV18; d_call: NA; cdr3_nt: TGTGCCAGCTCACCACCGAACGGGATTAGGTCCTACGAGCAGTACTTC; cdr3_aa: CASSPPNGIRSYEQYF
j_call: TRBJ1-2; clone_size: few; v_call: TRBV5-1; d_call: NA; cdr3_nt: TGCGCCAGCAGCTTGGAAGGCAGCGGGGATGGCTACACCTTC; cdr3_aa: CASSLEGSGDGYTF
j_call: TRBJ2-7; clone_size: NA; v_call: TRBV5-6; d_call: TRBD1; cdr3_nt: TGTGCCAGCGGCCCCGGGACAGGGGGCTACGAGCAGTACTTC; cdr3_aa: CASGPGTGGYEQYF
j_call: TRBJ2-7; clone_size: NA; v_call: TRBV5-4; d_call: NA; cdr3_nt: TGTGCCAGCAGCTTTCCCGGGACCGCAGCCTACGAGCAGTACTTC; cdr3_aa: CASSFPGTAAYEQYF
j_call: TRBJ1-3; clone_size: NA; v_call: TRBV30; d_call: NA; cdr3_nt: TGTGCCTGGAGCGCTGGCTCTGGAAACACCATATATTTT; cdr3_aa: CAWSAGSGNTIYF
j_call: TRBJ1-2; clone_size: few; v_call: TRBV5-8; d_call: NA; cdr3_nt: TGTGCCAGCAGCTTGGAAGGCACGGCTAACTATGGCTACACCTTC; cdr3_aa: CASSLEGTANYGYTF
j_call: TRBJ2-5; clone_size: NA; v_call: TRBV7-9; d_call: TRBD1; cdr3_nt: TGTGCCAGCAGCTTGGGACAGGGGGCGGGTGTGGCCCAGTACTTC; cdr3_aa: CASSLGQGAGVAQYF
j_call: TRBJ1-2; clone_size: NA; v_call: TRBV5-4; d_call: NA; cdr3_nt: TGTGCCAGCAGCCTGGGGCGGACCTATGGCTACACCTTC; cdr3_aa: CASSLGRTYGYTF
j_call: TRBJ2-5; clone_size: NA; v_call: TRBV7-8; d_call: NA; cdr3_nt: TGTGCCAGCAGCTTACAAGAGACCCAGTACTTC; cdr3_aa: CASSLQETQYF
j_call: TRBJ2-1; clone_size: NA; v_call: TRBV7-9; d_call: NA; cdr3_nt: TGTGCCAGCAGCTTACGGACCGGGGGTACTATGGATGAGCAGTTCTTC; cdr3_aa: CASSLRTGGTMDEQFF
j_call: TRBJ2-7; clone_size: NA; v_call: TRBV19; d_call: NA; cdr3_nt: TGTGCCAGTAGCCTAAAGACAGGGAGGGCCCCAAAAACCTACGAGCAGTACTTC; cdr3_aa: CASSLKTGRAPKTYEQYF
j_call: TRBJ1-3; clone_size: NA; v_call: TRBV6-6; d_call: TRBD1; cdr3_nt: TGTGTCAGCAGTAGCTCCGGGACAGGGAACACCATATATTTT; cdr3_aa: CVSSSSGTGNTIYF
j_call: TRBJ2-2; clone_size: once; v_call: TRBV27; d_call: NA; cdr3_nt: TGTGCCAGCAGTTTACAGGGGTACACCGGGGAGCTGTTTTTT; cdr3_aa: CASSLQGYTGELFF
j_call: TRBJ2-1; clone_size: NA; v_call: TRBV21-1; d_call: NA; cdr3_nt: TGTGCCAGCAGCAAGATGGCAGGAAGCTCCTACAATGAGCAGTTCTTC; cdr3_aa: CASSKMAGSSYNEQFF
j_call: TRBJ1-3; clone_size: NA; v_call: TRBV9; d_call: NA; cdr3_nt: TGTGCCAGCAGCGGGCCGGGGGCTGGAAACACCATATATTTT; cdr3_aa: CASSGPGAGNTIYF
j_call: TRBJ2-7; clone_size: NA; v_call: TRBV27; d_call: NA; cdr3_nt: TGTGCCAGCAGTTTAATGGGGGCGACCTACGAGCAGTACTTC; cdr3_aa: CASSLMGATYEQYF
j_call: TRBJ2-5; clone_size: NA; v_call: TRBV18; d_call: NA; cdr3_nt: TGTGCCAGCTCACCACCTGATGAGACCCAGTACTTC; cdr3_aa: CASSPPDETQYF
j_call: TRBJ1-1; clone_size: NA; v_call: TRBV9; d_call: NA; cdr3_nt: TGTGCCAGCAGCGTAGCGTCAGGGGCCGGTGAAGCTTTCTTT; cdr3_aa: CASSVASGAGEAFF
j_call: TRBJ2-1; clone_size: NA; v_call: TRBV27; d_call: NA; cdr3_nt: TGTGCCAGTTCGGCCATGGGGGGGCGCTACAATGAGCAGTTCTTC; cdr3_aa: CASSAMGGRYNEQFF
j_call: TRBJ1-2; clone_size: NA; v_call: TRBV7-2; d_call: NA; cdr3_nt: TGTGCCAGCAGCTTCCGGCAGGGCCATGGCTACACCTTC; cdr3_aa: CASSFRQGHGYTF
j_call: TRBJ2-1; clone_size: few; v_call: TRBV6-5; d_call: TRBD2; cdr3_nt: TGTGCCAGCGCTGAGAGCGGGGACTACAATGAGCAGTTCTTC; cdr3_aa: CASAESGDYNEQFF
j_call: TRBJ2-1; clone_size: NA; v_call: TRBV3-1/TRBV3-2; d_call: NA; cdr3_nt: TGTGCCAGCAGCCCCCAGCGGCGGTACAATGAGCAGTTCTTC; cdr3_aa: CASSPQRRYNEQFF
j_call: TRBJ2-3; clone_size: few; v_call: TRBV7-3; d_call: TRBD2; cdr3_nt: TGTGCCAGCAGCTTGCGGGAGGGAGATACGCAGTATTTT; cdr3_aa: CASSLREGDTQYF
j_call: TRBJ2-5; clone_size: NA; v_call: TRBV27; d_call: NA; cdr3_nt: TGTGCCAGCAGCCGTGGGTCCCAGTACTTC; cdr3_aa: CASSRGSQYF
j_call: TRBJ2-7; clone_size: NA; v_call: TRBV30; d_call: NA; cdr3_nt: TGTGCCTGGAGTGTCCGGTTGAGGACATCTTGGAGCGAGCAGTACTTC; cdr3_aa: CAWSVRLRTSWSEQYF
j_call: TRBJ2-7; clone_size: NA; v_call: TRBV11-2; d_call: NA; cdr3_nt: TGTGCCAGCAGCTTACTGTCGGAAAGCTCCTACGAGCAGTACTTC; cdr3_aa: CASSLLSESSYEQYF
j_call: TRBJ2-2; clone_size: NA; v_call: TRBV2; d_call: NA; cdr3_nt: TGTGCCAGCAGTAGAACGAACACCGGGGAGCTGTTTTTT; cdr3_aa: CASSRTNTGELFF
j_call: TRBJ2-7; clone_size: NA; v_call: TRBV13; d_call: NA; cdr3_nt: TGTGCCAGCAGCTTAGGTACCTCCTCCTACGAGCAGTACTTC; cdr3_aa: CASSLGTSSYEQYF
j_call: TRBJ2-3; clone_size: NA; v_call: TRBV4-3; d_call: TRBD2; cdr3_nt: TGCGCCAGCAGCCAGATGGCTAGCGGGGGGGATACGCAGTATTTT; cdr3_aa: CASSQMASGGDTQYF
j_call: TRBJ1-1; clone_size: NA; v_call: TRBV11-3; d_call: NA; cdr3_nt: TGTGCCAGCAGCCCGGAGGGACAAAAGAACACTGAAGCTTTCTTT; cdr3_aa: CASSPEGQKNTEAFF
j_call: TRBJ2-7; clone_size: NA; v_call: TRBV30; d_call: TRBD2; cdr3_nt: TGTGCCTGGAGTTTCCGGGAGGGCCGGGAGCAGTACTTC; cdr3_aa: CAWSFREGREQYF
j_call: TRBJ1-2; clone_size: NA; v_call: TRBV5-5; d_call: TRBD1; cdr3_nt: TGTGCCAGCAGCTTGGCCCCATCAGGGGGCTCTGGCTACACCTTC; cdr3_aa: CASSLAPSGGSGYTF
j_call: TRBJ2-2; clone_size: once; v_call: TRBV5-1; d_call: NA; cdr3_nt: TGCGCCAGCAGCACAAGGACCGGGGAGCTGTTTTTT; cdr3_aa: CASSTRTGELFF
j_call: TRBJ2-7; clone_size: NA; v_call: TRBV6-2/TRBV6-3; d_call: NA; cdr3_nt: TGTGCCAGCAGTTACTCGGTAGGTCTGGGATACGACTACGAGCAGTACTTC; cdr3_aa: CASSYSVGLGYDYEQYF
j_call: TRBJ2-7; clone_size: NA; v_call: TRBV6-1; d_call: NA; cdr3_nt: TGTGCCAGCAGTGACACAGGGCCCTACGAGCAGTACTTC; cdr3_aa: CASSDTGPYEQYF
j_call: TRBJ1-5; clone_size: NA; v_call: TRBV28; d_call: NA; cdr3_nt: TGTGCCAGCAGTTTGACTTTTCTCCAGCCCCAGCATTTT; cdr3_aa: CASSLTFLQPQHF
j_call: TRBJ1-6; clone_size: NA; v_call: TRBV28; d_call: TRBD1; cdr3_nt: TGTGCCAGCCTCCCGGGGACAGGTTCACCCCTCCACTTT; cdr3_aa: CASLPGTGSPLHF
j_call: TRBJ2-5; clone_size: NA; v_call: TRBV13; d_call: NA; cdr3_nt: TGTGCCAGCAGCTCAGCCCGGGGGGCGGGGGAGACCCAGTACTTC; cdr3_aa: CASSSARGAGETQYF
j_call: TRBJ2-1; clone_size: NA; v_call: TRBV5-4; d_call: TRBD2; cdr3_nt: TGTGCCAGCAGCTCGGGACTAGCGGGAGTAAATGAGCAGTTCTTC; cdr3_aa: CASSSGLAGVNEQFF
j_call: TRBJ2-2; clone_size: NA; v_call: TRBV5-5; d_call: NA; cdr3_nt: TGTGCCAGCAGGGACGGGACACGAGACACCGGGGAGCTGTTTTTT; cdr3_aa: CASRDGTRDTGELFF
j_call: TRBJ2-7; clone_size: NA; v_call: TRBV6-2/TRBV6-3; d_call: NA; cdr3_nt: TGTGCCAGCAGCCGCCCCGGCAGGGAGTCCCACGAGCAGTACTTC; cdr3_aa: CASSRPGRESHEQYF
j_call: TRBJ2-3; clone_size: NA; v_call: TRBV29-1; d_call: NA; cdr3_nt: TGCAGCGTTCTGGGCAGGAGAAGGGATACGCAGTATTTT; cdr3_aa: CSVLGRRRDTQYF